The 15 T cell receptor beta chains in this list originate from one sample, sequenced in a study of identifying expanded T cells in peripheral blood. Sequencing used immunoSEQ multiplex PCR; TCRdb keeps in-frame clones, though not all of them. This sample carries around 95,000 clones, around nine tenths of them seen once, and the ten largest clones take about 6%. The sample consisted of blood. These receptors were taken from a person aged 18 to 70 in good health.

This chain connects TRBV2 to TRBJ2-1, with 7 bases matching TRBD1. This CDR3 region has 15 residues. V lost 4 bases, J lost 2 bases, and 5 bases stayed unmatched. From germline, CDR1 is SNHLY and CDR2 FYNNEI. DNA of the CDR3: TGTGCCAGCAGTGTAAGACAGGGCACCTACAATGAGCAGTTCTTC. Protein: CASSVRQGTYNEQFF. Together with reference TRBV2 and TRBJ2-1, the CDR3 gives the full variable domain: EPEVTQTPSHQVTQMGQEVILRCVPISNHLYFYWYRQILGQKVEFLVSFYNNEISEKSEIFDDQFSVERPDGSNFTLKIRSTKLEDSAMYFCASSVRQGTYNEQFFGPGTRLTVL.

The chain employs TRBV4-1 and TRBJ2-4, with a weak D call TRBD1 (6 bases). Germline CDR1 reads MGHRA; CDR2 reads YSYEKL. The CDR3 runs 19 residues. V shed 0 bases and J shed 0 bases, with 18 bases lying between them. The CDR3 coding sequence is TGCGCCAGCAGCCAAGATAGGCAACAGGGCGGACTAGCCAAAAACATTCAGTACTTC. This sequence encodes CASSQDRQQGGLAKNIQYF.

This clone was found a few times. The chain is built from TRBV10-3 and TRBJ1-1; D is uncertain. CDR3 length: 12 residues. Trimming removed 4 bases at V and 1 base at J, with 4 bases between. Per germline, CDR1 ENHRY and CDR2 SYGVKD. CDR3 loop: CAISVRNTEAFF. The CDR3 DNA is TGTGCCATCAGTGTACGGAACACTGAAGCTTTCTTT.

This clone was seen a handful of times. The rearrangement links TRBV9 to TRBJ2-2; 10 bases agree with TRBD1. CDR1 SGDLS and CDR2 YYNGEE come from the germline V gene. With 0 bases clipped from V and 5 bases from J, the junction kept 4 bases outside the gene matches. There are 16 residues in the CDR3. The CDR3 DNA is TGTGCCAGCAGCGTAGAGGACAGGGGGGTTACCGGGGAGCTGTTTTTT. The encoded protein is CASSVEDRGVTGELFF.

The genes are TRBV30 and TRBJ1-1; D is unclear. CDR3 length: 14 residues. Germline CDR1 is GTSNPN and CDR2 is SVGIG (reference sequence). V was cut by 3 bases and J by 7 bases, with 18 bases left in between. CDR3 sequence reads: CAWRSYRPRGEAFF. CDR3 bases: TGTGCCTGGAGATCCTACAGACCCAGAGGTGAAGCTTTCTTT. Full variable domain (rest looked up from reference TRBV30 and TRBJ1-1): SQTIHQWPATLVQPVGSPLSLECTVEGTSNPNLYWYRQAAGRGLQLLFYSVGIGQISSEVPQNLSASRPQDRQFILSSKKLLLSDSGFYLCAWRSYRPRGEAFFGQGTRLTVV.

The chain is built from TRBV7-9 and TRBJ1-3, with D uncertain. The V end lost 5 bases, the J end lost 0 bases, and 8 bases lay between the germline ends. Per the germline V gene, CDR1 is SEHNR and CDR2 is FQNEAQ (reference sequence). This CDR3 has 14 residues. CDR3 sequence (DNA): TGTGCCAGCAGCGGAGGGCTCTCTGGAAACACCATATATTTT. It specifies CASSGGLSGNTIYF.

The chain carries TRBV30 and TRBJ2-1, with a possible D match to TRBD1 (6 bases). CDR1 GTSNPN and CDR2 SVGIG come from the germline V gene (reference sequence). Trimming took 5 bases from V and 5 from J, leaving 13 bases between them. The CDR3 has 13 amino acids. The CDR3 DNA reads as TGTGCCTGGGATTTGACAGGAAACAATGAGCAGTTCTTC. Protein sequence: CAWDLTGNNEQFF.

This chain connects TRBV29-1 to TRBJ1-1; D is undetermined. Germline loops: CDR1 SQVTM, CDR2 ANQGSEA. The CDR3 loop spans 13 amino acids. With 4 bases removed from V and 1 base from J, the gap between germline ends came to 10 bases. This chain's CDR3 is CSVAFQPNTEAFF. CDR3 DNA sequence: TGCAGCGTTGCTTTTCAACCGAACACTGAAGCTTTCTTT.

The rearrangement uses TRBV6-1 and TRBJ1-5; 7 bases are a match to TRBD1. This CDR3 has 14 residues. The V gene end was trimmed by 8 bases and the J gene end by 2 bases; junction bases not matched to a gene: 6. CDR1 is MNHNS, CDR2 SASEGT, per germline. CDR3 DNA sequence: TGTGCCAGCCTCAGACAGGGCGGCAATCAGCCCCAGCATTTT. Residues: CASLRQGGNQPQHF.

This clone has a handful of counts. The chain is built from TRBV29-1 and TRBJ2-4; D gene unclear. Germline CDR1 and CDR2: SQVTM and ANQGSEA. Trimming took off 6 bases at V and 8 bases at J, with 8 bases between the two ends. The CDR3 has 10 residues. The CDR3: CSVFVDIQYF. In DNA form, the CDR3 reads TGCAGCGTATTTGTGGACATTCAGTACTTC.

This sequence joins TRBV29-1 and TRBJ2-2; D is uncertain. The germline CDR1 and CDR2 sequences are SQVTM and ANQGSEA. V was cut by 2 bases and J by 1 base, with 8 bases left in between. This CDR3 region has 14 residues. CDR3: CSVERFGNTGELFF. The CDR3 DNA sequence: TGCAGCGTTGAAAGGTTCGGGAACACCGGGGAGCTGTTTTTT.

The V gene is TRBV4-2, the J gene TRBJ2-1; D is possibly TRBD2 (5 bases). The germline V gene encodes CDR1 LGHNA and CDR2 YNFKEQ. This CDR3 has 15 amino acids. The V and J ends lost 4 bases and 1 base respectively, with 11 bases between them. CDR3: CASSPKSGSYNEQFF. DNA of the CDR3: TGTGCCAGCAGCCCTAAGTCGGGGTCCTACAATGAGCAGTTCTTC.

The CDR3 region has the DNA TGTGCCAGCAGTGACGTTAGGTACAGTTCGAGCTCTGGAAACACCATATATTTT. Protein sequence: CASSDVRYSSSSGNTIYF. The chain uses TRBV2 and TRBJ1-3, with D unclear. There are 18 residues in the CDR3. In germline, CDR1 is SNHLY, CDR2 FYNNEI. V was cut by 3 bases and J by 0 bases, with 18 bases left in between.

This chain links TRBV19 with TRBJ1-1; D is ambiguous. Trimming left V 1 base short and J 8 bases short, with 14 bases between. The germline gives CDR1 LNHDA, CDR2 SQIVND (reference sequence). CDR3 length: 14 amino acids. The CDR3 DNA is TGTGCCAGTAGTATAGGTATAGAATCGACAGAAGCTTTCTTT. Protein: CASSIGIESTEAFF.

CDR3 residues: CASSRDTNGNNYGYTF. The CDR3 DNA reads TGTGCCAGCAGCCGAGACACAAACGGGAACAACTATGGCTACACCTTC. V usage is TRBV27 and J usage is TRBJ1-2, with no clear D. V was trimmed by 6 bases and J by 2 bases, leaving 19 bases between them. Per the germline V gene, CDR1 is MNHEY and CDR2 is SMNVEV (reference sequence). This CDR3 is 16 amino acids long.